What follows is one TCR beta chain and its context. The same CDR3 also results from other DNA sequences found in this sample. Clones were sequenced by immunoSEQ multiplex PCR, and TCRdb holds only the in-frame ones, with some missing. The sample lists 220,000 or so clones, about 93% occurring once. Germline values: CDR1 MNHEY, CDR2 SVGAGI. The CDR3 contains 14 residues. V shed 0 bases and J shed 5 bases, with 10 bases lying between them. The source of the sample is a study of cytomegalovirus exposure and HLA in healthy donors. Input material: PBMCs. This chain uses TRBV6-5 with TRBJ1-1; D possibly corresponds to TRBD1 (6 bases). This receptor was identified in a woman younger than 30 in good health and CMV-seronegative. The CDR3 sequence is CASSYSTGRTEAFF. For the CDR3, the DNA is TGTGCCAGCAGTTACTCGACAGGAAGGACTGAAGCTTTCTTT.